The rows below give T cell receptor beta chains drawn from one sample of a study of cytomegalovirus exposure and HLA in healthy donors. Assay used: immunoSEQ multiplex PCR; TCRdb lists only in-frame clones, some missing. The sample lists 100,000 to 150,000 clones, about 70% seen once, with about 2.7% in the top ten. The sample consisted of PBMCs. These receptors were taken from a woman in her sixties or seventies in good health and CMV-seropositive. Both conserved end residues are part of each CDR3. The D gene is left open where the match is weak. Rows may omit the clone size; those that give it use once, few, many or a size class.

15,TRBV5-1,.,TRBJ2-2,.,CATSFGQTNTGELFF,TGCGCCACCAGCTTTGGACAGACGAACACCGGGGAGCTGTTTTTT
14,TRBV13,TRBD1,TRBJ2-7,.,CASSLAPGGYEQYF,TGTGCCAGCAGCTTAGCACCAGGGGGCTACGAGCAGTACTTC
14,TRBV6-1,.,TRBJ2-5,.,CASSSGQTQETQYF,TGTGCCAGCAGTTCCGGACAGACCCAAGAGACCCAGTACTTC
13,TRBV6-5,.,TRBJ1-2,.,CASSPAGNYGYTF,TGTGCCAGCAGTCCGGCGGGAAACTATGGCTACACCTTC
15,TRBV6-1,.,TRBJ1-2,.,CASSPGVGLNYGYTF,TGTGCCAGCAGTCCCGGAGTAGGCCTTAACTATGGCTACACCTTC
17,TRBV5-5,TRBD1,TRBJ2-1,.,CASSLEGRQGEGDEQFF,TGTGCCAGCAGCTTGGAGGGGCGACAGGGGGAAGGGGATGAGCAGTTCTTC
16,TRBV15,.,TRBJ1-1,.,CATSTLFGQHPYEAFF,TGTGCCACCAGCACCCTTTTTGGACAGCATCCATATGAAGCTTTCTTT
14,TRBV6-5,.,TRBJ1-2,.,CASSQQGSNYGYTF,TGTGCCAGCAGTCAACAGGGATCTAATTATGGCTACACCTTC
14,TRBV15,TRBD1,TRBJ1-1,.,CATSRGQGGTEAFF,TGTGCCACCAGCAGAGGACAGGGGGGCACTGAAGCTTTCTTT
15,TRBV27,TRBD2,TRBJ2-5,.,CASSSAGGPLETQYF,TGTGCCAGCAGCTCGGCGGGGGGCCCCCTTGAGACCCAGTACTTC
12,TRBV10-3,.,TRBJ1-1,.,CAISPSNFEAFF,TGTGCCATCAGTCCCTCGAACTTTGAAGCTTTCTTT
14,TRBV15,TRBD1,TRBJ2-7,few,CATAGQGGRAEQYF,TGTGCCACCGCCGGACAGGGCGGTAGAGCCGAGCAGTACTTC
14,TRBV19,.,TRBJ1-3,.,CASTQGTAGNTIYF,TGTGCCAGTACCCAGGGGACGGCTGGAAACACCATATATTTT
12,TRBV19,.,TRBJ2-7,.,CASSTTGNEQYF,TGTGCCAGTAGTACAACAGGGAACGAGCAGTACTTC